Presented here are 10 T cell receptor beta chains from one specimen sequenced in a study of shared clonotypes between healthy human individuals (dated by TCRdb to about 2020). CD8 naive samples were CD45RO-negative cells positively selected for CCR7, giving a CD45RA+CCR7+ population that excluded TemRA cells. Libraries were prepared through the immunoSEQ multiplex PCR assay. The source is immuneACCESS, and TCRdb retained only in-frame sequences with V and J called. Part of the clones is not carried over; for the studies checked, unresolved V genes explain less than half of this, and the remainder is unexplained. The sample table contains roughly 890,000 clones; only one count was recorded for 80% to 95% of them. Of the sample, more than 20% falls within the top ten clones. Sequenced: naive CD8+ T cells sorted from blood. The sample's cell subset or site label is to be understood as: CD45RA+CCR7+. All receptors come from a man under 40 in good health.

The rearrangement joins TRBV9 to TRBJ2-2; the D is unclear. CDR1 SGDLS and CDR2 YYNGEE come from the germline V gene. CDR3 length: 14 residues. V dropped 0 bases and J dropped 3 bases, with 6 bases sitting between them. The CDR3 loop reads CASSVGSYTGELFF. In nucleotides, the CDR3 is TGTGCCAGCAGCGTAGGGTCCTACACCGGGGAGCTGTTTTTT. The variable domain in full, completed from reference TRBV9 and TRBJ2-2, reads DSGVTQTPKHLITATGQRVTLRCSPRSGDLSVYWYQQSLDQGLQFLIQYYNGEERAKGNILERFSAQQFPDLHSELNLSSLELGDSALYFCASSVGSYTGELFFGEGSRLTVL.

The chain's CDR3 is CASSIYSSSPNEQFF. The CDR3 region has the DNA TGTGCCAGTAGTATATATAGTTCATCTCCCAATGAGCAGTTCTTC. This chain joins TRBV19 and TRBJ2-1; D is uncertain. The CDR3 has 15 amino acids. Germline V CDR1 and CDR2: LNHDA, SQIVND (reference sequence). The V end lost 2 bases, the J end lost 6 bases, and 14 bases lay between the germline ends.

The DNA of the CDR3 is TGTGCCAGCAGTTTATGGGCGGTCACAGATACGCAGTATTTT. Its protein product is CASSLWAVTDTQYF. The chain links TRBV27 to TRBJ2-3; D gene uncertain. The CDR3 runs 14 residues. V lost 1 base and J 2 bases, leaving 7 bases between the germline ends. CDR1 and CDR2 from the germline V gene are MNHEY and SMNVEV (reference sequence).

The rearrangement uses TRBV5-4 and TRBJ2-1, with D perhaps matching TRBD1 or TRBD2 (5 bases each). This CDR3 spans 16 amino acids. Germline CDR1 and CDR2: SGHNT and YYREEE (reference sequence). Between the trimmed V and J ends, which lost 4 bases and 6 bases, there was a span of 20 bases. The DNA of the CDR3 is TGTGCCAGCAGCAAATCCGGGACGGTCAGTCCCAATGAGCAGTTCTTC. It codes for CASSKSGTVSPNEQFF.

The CDR3 is CASTSEANEQYF. DNA of the CDR3: TGTGCCAGCACCTCGGAAGCGAACGAGCAGTACTTC. The chain combines TRBV2 with TRBJ2-7; D unresolved. Trimming shortened V by 7 bases and J by 5 bases, and 12 bases separated the two germline ends. The germline V gene has CDR1 SNHLY and CDR2 FYNNEI. The CDR3 loop spans 12 amino acids.

This chain connects TRBV5-6 to TRBJ2-7; tentative D call: TRBD2 (6 bases). V lost 0 bases, J lost 3 bases, and 10 bases lay in between. Germline V gene sequence: CDR1 SGHDT, CDR2 YYEEEE. CDR3 length: 14 amino acids. The CDR3 DNA sequence: TGTGCCAGCAGCTTGGTAGCGGTAGACTACGAGCAGTACTTC. Translation: CASSLVAVDYEQYF.

A single count supports this clone. The chain recombines TRBV28 with TRBJ1-5, with D hard to call. Trimming removed 6 bases from V and 3 bases from J, with 0 bases in between. Germline V gene data show CDR1 as MDHEN and CDR2 as SYDVKM. This CDR3 is built from 10 residues. The CDR3 bases are TGTGCCAGCAGCAATCAGCCCCAGCATTTT. Translating gives CASSNQPQHF.

This chain joins TRBV7-6 and TRBJ2-2, with TRBD2 identical over 8 bases. V was clipped by 7 bases and J by 1 base; unmatched bases: 8. Germline CDR1 is SGHVS and CDR2 is FNYEAQ. This CDR3 has 16 residues. The CDR3 protein is CASTDGTSGNTGELFF. The CDR3 DNA follows: TGTGCCAGCACCGACGGCACTAGCGGGAACACCGGGGAGCTGTTTTTT.

The CDR3 DNA follows: TGCGCCAGCAACCCTCCGGGACAGGGGGACACCGGGGAGCTGTTTTTT. Translated: CASNPPGQGDTGELFF. The rearrangement joins TRBV5-1 to TRBJ2-2; 11 nucleotides align to TRBD1. CDR1 and CDR2 (germline): SGHRS, YFSETQ. J lost 3 bases, V lost 6 bases, and 7 bases had no gene match. CDR3 length: 16 amino acids.

The chain recombines TRBV27 with TRBJ1-2; D uncertain. V lost 5 bases to trimming and J lost 1 base, with 11 bases between them. Germline assignment: CDR1 MNHEY and CDR2 SMNVEV (reference sequence). The CDR3 has 14 amino acids. The CDR3 nucleotides are TGTGCCAGCAGTGGAGCAGGATTTAACTATGGCTACACCTTC. It translates to CASSGAGFNYGYTF.